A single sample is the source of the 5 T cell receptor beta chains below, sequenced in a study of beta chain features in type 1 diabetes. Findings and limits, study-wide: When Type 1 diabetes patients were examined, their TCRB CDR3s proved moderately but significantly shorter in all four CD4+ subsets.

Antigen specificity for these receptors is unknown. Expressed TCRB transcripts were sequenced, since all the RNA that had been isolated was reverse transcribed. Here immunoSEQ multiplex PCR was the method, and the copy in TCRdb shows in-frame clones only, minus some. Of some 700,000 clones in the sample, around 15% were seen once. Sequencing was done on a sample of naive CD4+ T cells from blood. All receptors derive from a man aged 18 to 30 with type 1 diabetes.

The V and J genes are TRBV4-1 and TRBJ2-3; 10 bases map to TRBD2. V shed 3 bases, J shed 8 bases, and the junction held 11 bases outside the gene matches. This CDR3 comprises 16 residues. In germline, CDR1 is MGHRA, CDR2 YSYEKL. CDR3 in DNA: TGCGCCAGCAGCCAGGCCAGCGGGGGGGCAATTGGTACGCAGTATTTT. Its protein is CASSQASGGAIGTQYF.

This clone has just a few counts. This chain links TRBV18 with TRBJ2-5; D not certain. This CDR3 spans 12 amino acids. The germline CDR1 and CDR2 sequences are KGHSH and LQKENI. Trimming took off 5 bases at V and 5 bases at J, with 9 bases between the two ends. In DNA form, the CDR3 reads TGTGCCAGCTCAGAGCAGGATGAGACCCAGTACTTC. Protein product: CASSEQDETQYF.

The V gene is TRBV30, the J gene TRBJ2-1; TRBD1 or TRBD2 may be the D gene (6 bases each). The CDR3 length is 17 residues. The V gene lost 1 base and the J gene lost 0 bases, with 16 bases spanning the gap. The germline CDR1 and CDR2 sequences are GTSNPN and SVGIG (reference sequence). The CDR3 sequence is CAWSDWETGASYNEQFF. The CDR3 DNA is TGTGCCTGGAGTGACTGGGAGACGGGGGCCTCCTACAATGAGCAGTTCTTC.

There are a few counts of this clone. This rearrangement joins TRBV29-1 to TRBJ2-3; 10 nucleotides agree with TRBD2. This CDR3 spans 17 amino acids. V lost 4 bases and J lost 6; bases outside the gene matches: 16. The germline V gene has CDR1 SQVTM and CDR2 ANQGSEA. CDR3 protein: CSVARHPSGGEDDTQYF. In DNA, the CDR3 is TGCAGCGTTGCCCGCCACCCCAGCGGGGGGGAGGATGATACGCAGTATTTT.

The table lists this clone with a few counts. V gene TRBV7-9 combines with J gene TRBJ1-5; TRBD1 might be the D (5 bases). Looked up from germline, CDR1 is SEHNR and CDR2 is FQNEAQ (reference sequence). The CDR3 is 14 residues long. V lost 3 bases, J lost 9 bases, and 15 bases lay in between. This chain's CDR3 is CASSFGTSLGPQHF. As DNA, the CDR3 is TGTGCCAGCAGCTTTGGGACCTCTTTGGGGCCCCAGCATTTT.